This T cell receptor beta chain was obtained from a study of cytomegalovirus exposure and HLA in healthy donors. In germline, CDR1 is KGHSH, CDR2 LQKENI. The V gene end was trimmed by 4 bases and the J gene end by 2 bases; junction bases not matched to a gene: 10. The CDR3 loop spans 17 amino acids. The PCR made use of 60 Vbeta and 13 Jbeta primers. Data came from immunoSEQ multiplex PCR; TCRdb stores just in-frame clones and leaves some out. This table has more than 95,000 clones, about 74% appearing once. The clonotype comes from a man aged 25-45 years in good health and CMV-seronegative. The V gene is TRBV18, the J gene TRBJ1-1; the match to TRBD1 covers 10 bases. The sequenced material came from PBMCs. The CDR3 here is CASSQTGTGVSNTEAFF. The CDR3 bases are TGTGCCAGCTCACAAACCGGGACAGGGGTTTCAAACACTGAAGCTTTCTTT. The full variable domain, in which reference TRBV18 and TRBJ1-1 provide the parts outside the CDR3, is NAGVMQNPRHLVRRRGQEARLRCSPMKGHSHVYWYRQLPEEGLKFMVYLQKENIIDESGMPKERFSAEFPKEGPSILRIQQVVRGDSAAYFCASSQTGTGVSNTEAFFGQGTRLTVV.